This TCR beta chain was observed in a study of cytomegalovirus exposure and HLA in healthy donors (dated by TCRdb to 2016 to 2017). Concerning the study at large: According to an earlier analysis of several hundred of the donors, 200 million or so T cells yielded roughly 110 million unique TCR beta sequences and more than 250 Gb of sequence data. About 320 gigabases of sequencing data and approximately 80 million unique TCR sequences were included in an early release covering several hundred HLA-typed donors. Among the approximately 430 genotyped donors, more than 70% belonged to the genetic ancestry cluster associated with self-reported Caucasian donors. The study aimed to test whether signatures of past pathogen exposure could be identified by cataloging public T cell receptors. The study profiled the T cell repertoires of hundreds of subjects by immunosequencing and related them to cytomegalovirus serostatus. A separate validation cohort of about 110 different subjects was used in addition to the approximately 670-subject first cohort. To predict cytomegalovirus infection status, the study brought together high-throughput TCR immunosequencing, statistical association of individual TCRs with disease status, and machine learning. A later analysis re-examined previously published TCR beta repertoires from several hundred donors and added high-resolution HLA genotyping to investigate patterns of TCR occurrence. Rather than using new phenotypic data, the later analysis identified candidate immune exposures from TCR beta sequences and from how often those sequences occurred across donors. In an earlier analysis of 500 to 650 of the donors, high-throughput TCR beta sequencing was used to judge whether each TCR beta V gene segment behaved as functional or pseudogenic. Alongside the repertoire data, information on donor age, sex, ethnicity and CMV serostatus was compiled. A later genetic analysis took genome-wide SNP genotypes for about three fifths of the 666 donors and used that subset as a discovery cohort. All discovery cohort repertoires had been generated using a single sequencing platform. Both class I and class II loci were covered by HLA typing, at four-digit resolution. Typing coverage differed by locus: A, B, C, DRB1 and DQB1 were typed in roughly 629-630 donors, DQA1 in 500 to 550, DPA1 in around 610, and DPB1 in about 450. Four to six DR-DQ haplotypes were handled as single units for association and clustering because linkage in the cohort was strong. Among 300 to 450 genotyped donors of the cohort, an average of approximately 250,000 unique TCR beta nucleotide sequences were sequenced per donor, around 18% of them non-productive. What the work shows at the level of the full study, not this receptor alone: A further reported finding was that TCR beta sequences accurately predicted the HLA-A and HLA-B alleles for most subjects in the first cohort. When HLA alleles, especially DR and DQ, strongly co-occurred, TCR associations were difficult to assign to individual alleles. While some public TCRs were present in many individuals, most TCR sequences turned up only very rarely across donors. Three of the identified cytomegalovirus-associated TCR beta chains were confirmed in vitro to be specific for cytomegalovirus antigens. Only TCR beta chains were sequenced in this cohort, and the absence of alpha or paired-chain data limited detectable features. A later analysis found that most CMV-associated TCR beta chains appeared HLA-restricted, with HLA associations seemingly driven largely by CMV exposure. An association between a missense DCLRE1C variant and V-gene and J-gene trimming of TCR beta chains was found in a later genetic analysis and replicated in an independent cohort. Because the 87-base-pair reads could not distinguish some IMGT-functional V segments, including TRBV6-2 and TRBV6-3, those segments were excluded. In the study, approximately 150 TCR beta chains were listed as associated with cytomegalovirus. Around 16 rarely observed V segments, including chromosome 9 orphons, were excluded from the earlier analysis of some 590 of the donors because counts were too low. Linkage disequilibrium might explain the correlated functional status among segregating V segments, but an unknown experimental factor could not be ruled out. A cluster of highly shared sequence variants was judged likely to be a technical artifact of the sequencing pipeline. In a later analysis, TCR association rates were found to vary across HLA loci, with the most associated TCRs seen for DRB1 alleles and the fewest for HLA-C alleles. Roughly uniform sequencing depth across donors was assumed in presence/absence analyses, although this assumption may not hold. It was suggested by the authors that the approach could potentially be generalized to other disease states and immunological phenotypes. Because HLA typing was missing for some donors at each locus, association tests included only the typed subset. In a later analysis, HLA-associated TCR beta chains were found to be more clonally expanded and to have lower generation probabilities than equally common non-associated chains. According to a later analysis, parvovirus B19, influenza, CMV and Epstein-Barr virus appeared linked to several top co-occurrence clusters. According to a later genetic analysis, donors in an Asian-associated ancestry cluster had fewer N-insertions in productive TCRs than the approximately 630-donor mean. Cytomegalovirus status was reported to be diagnosed by the classifier with high specificity and sensitivity in both the original and validation cohorts. At a false discovery rate of 0.05, a later analysis linked 16,951 TCR beta sequences to specific HLA alleles. CMV serostatus was the only immune exposure information available for the cohort. In an earlier analysis of some 550 of the donors, most TCR beta V segments were observed in productive rearrangements about 90% or about 30% of the time, broadly matching IMGT annotations.

Receptor amplification or capture employed the immunoSEQ multiplex PCR assay. For the multiplex PCR, a mixture combining 60 forward primers for TCR Vbeta segments and 13 reverse primers for TCR Jbeta segments was used. The CDR3 region of rearranged TCR beta genes was amplified from genomic DNA with a multiplex PCR assay. On the Illumina HiSeq System, the amplified TCR beta libraries were sequenced as 87-base-pair reads. Turning to the authors' computational methods: A later analysis counted about 80 million unique TCR beta chains across the 666 repertoires, and some 11 million of these chains were shared by at least two donors. Raw reads were error-corrected and collapsed into unique sequences with a nearest-neighbor algorithm that merged closely related sequences to remove PCR and sequencing errors. To assign V, D and J gene segments, CDR3 sequences were aligned to IMGT reference sequences. For a sequence to be retained, at least a six-nucleotide match to both a V gene segment and a J gene segment was required. Rearrangements were classified as productive when the CDR3 lacked stop codons and remained in frame with V and J, and all other rearrangements were classified as non-productive. Following IMGT convention, CDR3 was defined as the stretch from the second conserved V-encoded cysteine to the conserved J-encoded phenylalanine. In an earlier analysis of roughly 610 of the donors, sequences lacking an unambiguous match to a single V gene segment were excluded. An earlier analysis of some 500 of the donors classified V segments as functional when productive rearrangements were above 56.7% and as segregating when the standard deviation between donors was above 5%. A statistical classification framework was built for diagnosing cytomegalovirus status from the catalog of TCR beta chain sequences. V and J gene assignment, in a later analysis, came from comparing TCR nucleotide sequences with IMGT/GENE-DB human TR gene sequences. Using the TCRdist pipeline, a later analysis assigned CDR3 sequences along with most-parsimonious VDJ recombination scenarios. In a later analysis, every TCR beta chain was defined by the combination of its CDR3 amino acid sequence and its V-gene family, and reads without a unique V-gene family were dropped. In a later analysis, around 650 highly shared, low-generation-probability nucleotide sequences were removed to address suspected cross-contamination and a sequencing artifact. In a later analysis, a clonal expansion index was calculated for each public chain from normalized within-repertoire ranks of inferred template counts. In a later analysis, generation probabilities were computed with a VDJ recombination model fitted to out-of-frame rearrangements, and the resulting probabilities were checked against IGoR. In a later analysis, hypergeometric tests were used to score TCR-TCR, TCR-HLA and TCR-CMV co-occurrence, with a repertoire-size bias correction applied to TCR pairs. In a later analysis, false discovery rates were estimated by permuting HLA or CMV assignments 20 times. A later analysis grouped co-occurring TCRs with DBSCAN, adding TCRdist sequence similarity when clustering within HLA-allele-positive subsets. Co-occurrence clustering excluded repertoires with fewer than 30,000 or more than 120,000 public chains, plus five with anomalous nucleotide sharing. In its TCRdb copy, this immuneACCESS table keeps in-frame sequences only and misses some clones. Where compared with another copy, unresolved V genes explain less than half of these, and the others have no known cause. That table furnishes V, J and clone size, whereas the DNA furnished D and trimming. This sample comprises 120,000 to 150,000 clones, 61% of them detected only once. The ten largest clones capture about 1.8% of the sample.

Comment on this clone: Its recognized antigen is unknown. Its ends do not fully match the called genes, so a read error is possible.

Spanning cysteine to phenylalanine, the CDR3 consists of 15 amino acids. The CDR3 DNA has 45 bases and is translated from base 1. According to the germline V gene, CDR1 reads MNHNS and CDR2 reads SASEGT. The cohort was made up of about 610 healthy bone marrow donors. At the time of sampling, every cohort member was nominally healthy, though immune exposures that went unrecorded were likely present. The donor tested CMV seronegative, placing the donor among the approximately 400 seronegative members of the cohort. Every donor gave a peripheral blood sample, and the peripheral blood mononuclear cells from that sample were used for TCR beta sequencing. Genomic DNA was extracted from the blood cell samples with the Qiagen DNeasy Blood Extraction Kit.

The TCR originated in a male donor in good health and CMV-seronegative. The chain links TRBV6-1 with TRBJ1-1, with 8 bases in between that match TRBD1. Material: PBMCs. The nucleotides read TGTTCCAGCAGGGAAGGACAGGGATGGAACACTGAAGCTTTCTTT. Its product reads: CSSREGQGWNTEAFF.